Each of the 18 T cell receptor beta chains below was sequenced from the same sample in a study of cytomegalovirus exposure and HLA in healthy donors. PCR primers comprised 60 Vbeta and 13 Jbeta primers. Profiled with immunoSEQ multiplex PCR; TCRdb holds only in-frame clones, not every one. This sample's table reports about 170,000 clones. The sample was PBMCs. The receptors here all came from a woman between 18 and 29 years old in good health and CMV-seropositive.

The J gene is TRBJ2-5, the V gene TRBV2; the D is unclear. This CDR3 has 15 residues. Germline values: CDR1 SNHLY, CDR2 FYNNEI. V was cut by 1 base and J by 1 base, with 10 bases left in between. CDR3: CASSEEENSQETQYF. Here the CDR3 DNA reads TGTGCCAGCAGTGAAGAGGAAAACAGCCAAGAGACCCAGTACTTC.

The chain employs TRBV5-1 and TRBJ1-1, with TRBD1 as a possible D gene (6 bases). The germline gives CDR1 SGHRS, CDR2 YFSETQ. The germline V and J ends were trimmed by 0 bases and 3 bases, with 12 bases remaining between them. This CDR3 has 15 residues. The CDR3 sequence is CASSLAQGPHTEAFF. The CDR3 coding sequence is TGCGCCAGCAGCTTGGCCCAGGGGCCGCACACTGAAGCTTTCTTT. Full variable domain (rest looked up from reference TRBV5-1 and TRBJ1-1): KAGVTQTPRYLIKTRGQQVTLSCSPISGHRSVSWYQQTPGQGLQFLFEYFSETQRNKGNFPGRFSGRQFSNSRSEMNVSTLELGDSALYLCASSLAQGPHTEAFFGQGTRLTVV.

The V and J genes are TRBV2 and TRBJ1-1; 10 nucleotides line up with TRBD1. Per the germline V gene, CDR1 is SNHLY and CDR2 is FYNNEI. This CDR3 region has 14 residues. Unmatched junction bases numbered 7, after V lost 2 bases and J lost 10 bases. The CDR3 region is CASSERDRGRIAFF. CDR3 in DNA: TGTGCCAGCAGTGAACGCGACAGGGGGCGTATAGCTTTCTTT.

V gene TRBV6-5 combines with J gene TRBJ2-5; 7 bases line up with TRBD2. Gene TRBJ2-7 matches the end of the DNA better, so the J call may be wrong. The CDR3 sequence is 12 residues long. Per germline, CDR1 MNHEY and CDR2 SVGAGI. The CDR3 DNA sequence: TGTGCCACCTCCCCCGGGGGGTACGAGCAGTACTTC. Encoded protein: CATSPGGYEQYF.

This rearrangement joins TRBV7-3 to TRBJ2-1, with 11 bases identical to TRBD2. Germline CDR1 reads SGHTA; CDR2 reads FQGTGA. The CDR3 sequence is 16 residues long. The V and J ends lost 2 bases and 10 bases, in that order; junction bases with no gene match: 10. This CDR3 is CASSLGGRLAGGEQFF. CDR3 bases: TGTGCCAGCAGCTTAGGCGGTCGGCTAGCGGGAGGCGAGCAGTTCTTC.

CDR3 DNA sequence: TGTGCCAGCAGTCTGGCCCAATTTGGCTACACCTTC. Protein product: CASSLAQFGYTF. The chain has TRBV2 and TRBJ1-2; no clear D. The CDR3 length is 12 residues. The germline gives CDR1 SNHLY, CDR2 FYNNEI. Between the trimmed V and J ends, which lost 5 bases and 7 bases, there was a span of 11 bases. Using reference TRBV2 and TRBJ1-2 for the parts outside the CDR3, the full variable domain is EPEVTQTPSHQVTQMGQEVILRCVPISNHLYFYWYRQILGQKVEFLVSFYNNEISEKSEIFDDQFSVERPDGSNFTLKIRSTKLEDSAMYFCASSLAQFGYTFGSGTRLTVV.

V usage is TRBV6-1 and J usage is TRBJ1-2; weak D call: TRBD1 (5 bases). The V end lost 4 bases, the J end lost 8 bases, and 17 bases lay between the germline ends. The CDR3 consists of 14 residues. The germline CDR1 and CDR2 sequences are MNHNS and SASEGT. The CDR3 protein is CASSAGGTVRGYTF. The CDR3 DNA follows: TGTGCCAGCAGTGCCGGGGGGACGGTAAGAGGCTACACCTTC.

The chain is built from TRBV7-9 and TRBJ1-1, with a possible D match to TRBD1 (5 bases). V was pared by 7 bases and J by 1 base, with 13 bases between. The CDR3 sequence is 14 residues long. CDR1 is SEHNR and CDR2 is FQNEAQ in the germline V gene (reference sequence). In DNA, the CDR3 is TGTGCCAGCACCCCCGGCCAGGGGAACACTGAAGCTTTCTTT. The encoded protein is CASTPGQGNTEAFF.

The chain carries TRBV5-1 and TRBJ2-1, with 12 nucleotides matching TRBD2. There are 15 residues in the CDR3. CDR1 is SGHRS and CDR2 is YFSETQ in the germline V gene. Trimming removed 2 bases from V and 9 bases from J; junction bases left unmatched: 6. CDR3 in DNA: TGCGCCAGCAGCTTTTCTAGCGGGAGGGCCCGTGAGCAGTTCTTC. It encodes CASSFSSGRAREQFF.

This sequence joins TRBV25-1 and TRBJ1-6; D not resolved. Germline CDR1 and CDR2: MGHDK and SYGVNS. The ends were cut back, 7 bases at V and 0 bases at J, with 7 bases in the middle. The CDR3 extends over 14 amino acids. The CDR3 loop reads CASTASSYNSPLHF. For the CDR3, the DNA is TGTGCCAGCACAGCGAGCTCCTATAATTCACCCCTCCACTTT.

The chain combines TRBV11-2 with TRBJ2-1; 13 bases match TRBD2. Per the germline V gene, CDR1 is SGHAT and CDR2 is FQNNGV. V lost 5 bases to trimming and J lost 8 bases; unmatched junction nucleotides: 6. The CDR3 length is 15 residues. Here the CDR3 DNA reads TGTGCCAGCAGCACGAGACTAGCGGGGGGCCATGAGCAGTTCTTC. This encodes CASSTRLAGGHEQFF.

V usage is TRBV29-1 and J usage is TRBJ1-1; 7 positions agree with TRBD1. This CDR3 is 13 amino acids long. Looked up from germline, CDR1 is SQVTM and CDR2 is ANQGSEA. V shed 5 bases and J 0 bases; nucleotides not matched to a gene: 3. CDR3 in amino acids: CSVKGQMNTEAFF. In DNA form, the CDR3 reads TGCAGCGTTAAGGGACAGATGAACACTGAAGCTTTCTTT.

As DNA, the CDR3 is TGTGCCATCAGTGAAGACAGGAATAACTATGGCTACACCTTC. Amino acid sequence: CAISEDRNNYGYTF. This sequence joins TRBV10-3 and TRBJ1-2, with D perhaps matching TRBD1 (6 bases). V gave up 3 bases and J gave up 1 base, with 9 bases separating them. Looked up from germline, CDR1 is ENHRY and CDR2 is SYGVKD. The CDR3 has 14 amino acids.

The V call is TRBV6-5, the J call TRBJ2-5; D is possibly TRBD1 (5 bases). The length of the CDR3 is 15 residues. Per the germline V gene, CDR1 is MNHEY and CDR2 is SVGAGI. V gave up 2 bases and J gave up 2 bases, with 12 bases separating them. CDR3 loop: CASSYTAGRQETQYF. CDR3 sequence (DNA): TGTGCCAGCAGTTACACGGCAGGGCGGCAAGAGACCCAGTACTTC.

The rearrangement joins TRBV29-1 to TRBJ1-1; D gene uncertain. Between the trimmed V and J ends, which lost 7 bases and 0 bases, there was a span of 15 bases. The CDR3 covers 14 residues. Germline CDR1 is SQVTM and CDR2 is ANQGSEA. CDR3 in DNA: TGCAGCGCCTCAGGCGACCTCATGAACACTGAAGCTTTCTTT. It is translated as CSASGDLMNTEAFF. Drawing the rest from reference TRBV29-1 and TRBJ1-1, the complete variable domain is SAVISQKPSRDICQRGTSLTIQCQVDSQVTMMFWYRQQPGQSLTLIATANQGSEATYESGFVIDKFPISRPNLTFSTLTVSNMSPEDSSIYLCSASGDLMNTEAFFGQGTRLTVV.

The chain has TRBV7-3 and TRBJ1-3, with TRBD1 as a possible D gene (5 bases). Germline CDR1 SGHTA, CDR2 FQGTGA. This CDR3 is built from 16 residues. Trimming shortened V by 0 bases and J by 2 bases, and 11 bases separated the two germline ends. The CDR3 DNA is TGTGCCAGCAGCTTAACGTTGGGGGGTCCTGGAAACACCATATATTTT. It translates to CASSLTLGGPGNTIYF. The variable domain in full, completed from reference TRBV7-3 and TRBJ1-3, reads GAGVSQTPSNKVTEKGKYVELRCDPISGHTALYWYRQSLGQGPEFLIYFQGTGAADDSGLPNDRFFAVRPEGSVSTLKIQRTERGDSAVYLCASSLTLGGPGNTIYFGEGSWLTVV.

J is TRBJ1-5 and V is TRBV30; unclear D gene. This CDR3 contains 14 residues. The germline V gene has CDR1 GTSNPN and CDR2 SVGIG (reference sequence). Trimming took 0 bases from V and 6 from J, leaving 12 bases between them. The CDR3: CAWSVSGVGQPQHF. The CDR3 DNA reads TGTGCCTGGAGTGTCTCGGGTGTCGGTCAGCCCCAGCATTTT.

J is TRBJ1-1 and V is TRBV11-3, with D hard to call. V was trimmed by 3 bases and J by 1 base, leaving 9 bases between them. Germline V gene lookup returns CDR1 SGHNT and CDR2 YENEEA. CDR3 length: 14 residues. This CDR3 reads CASSLSPSNTEAFF. DNA of the CDR3: TGTGCCAGCAGCTTGTCCCCCTCGAACACTGAAGCTTTCTTT.